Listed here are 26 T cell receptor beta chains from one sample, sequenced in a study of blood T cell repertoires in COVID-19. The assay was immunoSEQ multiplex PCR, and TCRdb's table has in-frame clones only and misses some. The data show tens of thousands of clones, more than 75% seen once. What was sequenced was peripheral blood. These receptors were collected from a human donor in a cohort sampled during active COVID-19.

Here the CDR3 reads CASSQVYGKETQYF. The CDR3 DNA reads as TGTGCCAGCAGCCAAGTTTACGGGAAAGAGACCCAGTACTTC. The chain links TRBV3-1 (or the pseudogene TRBV3-2) to TRBJ2-5, with a weak D call TRBD2 (5 bases). The germline V and J ends were trimmed by 1 base and 3 bases, with 9 bases remaining between them. The CDR3 sequence is 14 residues long. Germline V gives CDR1 LGHDT, CDR2 YNNKEL (reference sequence).

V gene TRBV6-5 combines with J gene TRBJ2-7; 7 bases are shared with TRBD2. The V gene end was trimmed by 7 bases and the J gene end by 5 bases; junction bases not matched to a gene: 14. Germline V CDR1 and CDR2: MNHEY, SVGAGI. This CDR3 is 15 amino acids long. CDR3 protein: CASIPRGTRSDEQYF. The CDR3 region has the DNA TGTGCCAGCATCCCGCGGGGGACCCGTTCCGACGAGCAGTACTTC.

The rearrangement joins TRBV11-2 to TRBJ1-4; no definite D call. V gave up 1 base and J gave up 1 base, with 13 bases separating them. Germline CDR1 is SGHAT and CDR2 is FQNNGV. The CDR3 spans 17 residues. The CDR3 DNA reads TGTGCCAGCAGCTTAGCCCCCCGGGTCAGAACTAATGAAAAACTGTTTTTT. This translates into CASSLAPRVRTNEKLFF.

CDR3 DNA sequence: TGTGCCAGCAGCCCCACAGGGGGAGTAGGCACCGGGGAGCTGTTTTTT. It translates to CASSPTGGVGTGELFF. This chain connects TRBV13 to TRBJ2-2; TRBD1 matches 8 bases. This CDR3 comprises 16 residues. The germline V gene encodes CDR1 PRHDT and CDR2 FYEKMQ (reference sequence). Trimming cost V 5 bases and J 4 bases; bases outside gene matches: 9.

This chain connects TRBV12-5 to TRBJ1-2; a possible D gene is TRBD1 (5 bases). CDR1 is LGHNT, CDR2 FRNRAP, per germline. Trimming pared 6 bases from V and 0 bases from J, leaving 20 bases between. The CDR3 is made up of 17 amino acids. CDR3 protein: CASGRDGGAPSNYGYTF. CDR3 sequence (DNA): TGTGCTAGTGGCCGAGACGGAGGGGCCCCATCTAACTATGGCTACACCTTC.

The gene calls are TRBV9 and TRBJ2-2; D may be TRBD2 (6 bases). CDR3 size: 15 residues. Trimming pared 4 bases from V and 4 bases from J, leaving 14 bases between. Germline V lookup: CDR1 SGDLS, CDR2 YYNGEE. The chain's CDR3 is CASSPIGGVTGELFF. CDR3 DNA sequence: TGTGCCAGCAGCCCTATCGGAGGGGTCACCGGGGAGCTGTTTTTT.

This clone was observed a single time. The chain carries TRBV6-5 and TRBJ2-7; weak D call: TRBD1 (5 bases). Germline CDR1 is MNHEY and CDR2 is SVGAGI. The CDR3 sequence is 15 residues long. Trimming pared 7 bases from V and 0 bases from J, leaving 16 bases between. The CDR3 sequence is CASKGPGTSSYEQYF. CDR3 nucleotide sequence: TGTGCCAGCAAGGGGCCGGGCACAAGCTCCTACGAGCAGTACTTC.

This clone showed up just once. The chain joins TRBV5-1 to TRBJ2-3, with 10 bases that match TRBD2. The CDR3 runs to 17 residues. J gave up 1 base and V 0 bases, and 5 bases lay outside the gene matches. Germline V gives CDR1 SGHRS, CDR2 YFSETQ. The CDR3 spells CASSLVASGSRTDTQYF. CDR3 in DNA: TGCGCCAGCAGCTTGGTGGCTAGCGGGAGTCGCACAGATACGCAGTATTTT. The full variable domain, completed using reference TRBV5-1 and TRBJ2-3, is KAGVTQTPRYLIKTRGQQVTLSCSPISGHRSVSWYQQTPGQGLQFLFEYFSETQRNKGNFPGRFSGRQFSNSRSEMNVSTLELGDSALYLCASSLVASGSRTDTQYFGPGTRLTVL.

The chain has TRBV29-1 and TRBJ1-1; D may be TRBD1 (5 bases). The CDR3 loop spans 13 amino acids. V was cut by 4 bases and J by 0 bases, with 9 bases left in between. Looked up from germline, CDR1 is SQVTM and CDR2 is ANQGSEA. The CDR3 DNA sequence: TGCAGCGTTGTGGTACAGGTGAACACTGAAGCTTTCTTT. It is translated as CSVVVQVNTEAFF. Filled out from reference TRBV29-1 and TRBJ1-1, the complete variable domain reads SAVISQKPSRDICQRGTSLTIQCQVDSQVTMMFWYRQQPGQSLTLIATANQGSEATYESGFVIDKFPISRPNLTFSTLTVSNMSPEDSSIYLCSVVVQVNTEAFFGQGTRLTVV.

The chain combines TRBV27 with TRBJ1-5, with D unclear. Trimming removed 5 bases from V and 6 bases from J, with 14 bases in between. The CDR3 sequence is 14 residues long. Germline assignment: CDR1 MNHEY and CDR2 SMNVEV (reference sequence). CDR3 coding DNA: TGTGCCAGCAGTCCCCGGGGAGTAATTCAGCCCCAGCATTTT. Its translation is CASSPRGVIQPQHF.

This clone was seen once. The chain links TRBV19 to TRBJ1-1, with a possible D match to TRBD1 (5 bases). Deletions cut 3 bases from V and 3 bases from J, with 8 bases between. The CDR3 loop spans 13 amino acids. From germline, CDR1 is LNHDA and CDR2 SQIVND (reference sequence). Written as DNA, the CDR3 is TGTGCCAGTAGTATCTGGGGGGACACTGAAGCTTTCTTT. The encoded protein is CASSIWGDTEAFF.

CDR3 loop: CASGTSGGMETQYF. The CDR3 nucleotides are TGTGCCAGCGGAACTAGCGGGGGGATGGAGACCCAGTACTTC. This sequence joins TRBV6-6 and TRBJ2-5; 12 bases agree with TRBD2. J was trimmed by 5 bases and V by 8 bases; bases with no gene match: 6. The CDR3 has 14 amino acids. Germline loops: CDR1 MNHNY, CDR2 SVGAGI (reference sequence).

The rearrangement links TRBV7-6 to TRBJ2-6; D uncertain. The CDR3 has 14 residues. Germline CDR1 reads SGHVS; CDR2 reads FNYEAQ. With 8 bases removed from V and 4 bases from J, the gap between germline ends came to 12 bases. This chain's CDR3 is CASHPGSGANVLTF. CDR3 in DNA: TGTGCCAGCCACCCCGGGTCCGGGGCCAACGTCCTGACTTTC. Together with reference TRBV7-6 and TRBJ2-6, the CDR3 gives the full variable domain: GAGVSQSPRYKVTKRGQDVALRCDPISGHVSLYWYRQALGQGPEFLTYFNYEAQQDKSGLPNDRFSAERPEGSISTLTIQRTEQRDSAMYRCASHPGSGANVLTFGAGSRLTVL.

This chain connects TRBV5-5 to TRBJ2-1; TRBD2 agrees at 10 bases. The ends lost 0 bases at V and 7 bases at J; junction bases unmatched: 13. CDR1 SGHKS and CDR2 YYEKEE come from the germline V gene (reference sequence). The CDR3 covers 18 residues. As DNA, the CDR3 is TGTGCCAGCAGCTTGGCGGCGGTACTAGCGGGGTTTGCGAATGAGCAGTTCTTC. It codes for CASSLAAVLAGFANEQFF.

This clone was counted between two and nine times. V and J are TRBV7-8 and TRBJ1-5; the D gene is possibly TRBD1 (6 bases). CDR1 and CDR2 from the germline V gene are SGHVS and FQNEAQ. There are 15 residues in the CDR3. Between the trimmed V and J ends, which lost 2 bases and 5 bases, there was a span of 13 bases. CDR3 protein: CASSLSTGGDQPQHF. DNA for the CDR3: TGTGCCAGCAGCTTATCGACAGGTGGGGATCAGCCCCAGCATTTT.

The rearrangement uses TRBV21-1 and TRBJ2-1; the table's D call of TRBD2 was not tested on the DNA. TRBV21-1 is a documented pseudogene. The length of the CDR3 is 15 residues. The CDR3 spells CASSKDPSTYNEQFF. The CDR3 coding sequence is TGTGCCAGCAGCAAAGACCCTAGTACCTACAATGAGCAGTTCTTC.

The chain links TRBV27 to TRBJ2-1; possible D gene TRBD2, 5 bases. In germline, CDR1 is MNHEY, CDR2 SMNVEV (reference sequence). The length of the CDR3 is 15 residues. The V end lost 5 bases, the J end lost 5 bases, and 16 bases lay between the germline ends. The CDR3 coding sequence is TGTGCCAGCAGTCCCTTTAGGGAGTCTGACAATGAGCAGTTCTTC. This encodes CASSPFRESDNEQFF.

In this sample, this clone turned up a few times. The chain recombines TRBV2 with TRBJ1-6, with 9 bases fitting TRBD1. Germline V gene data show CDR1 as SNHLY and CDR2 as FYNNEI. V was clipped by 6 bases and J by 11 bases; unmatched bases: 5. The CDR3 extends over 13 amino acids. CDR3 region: CASRGTGKTPLHF. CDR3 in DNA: TGTGCCAGCAGGGGGACAGGGAAAACACCCCTCCACTTT.

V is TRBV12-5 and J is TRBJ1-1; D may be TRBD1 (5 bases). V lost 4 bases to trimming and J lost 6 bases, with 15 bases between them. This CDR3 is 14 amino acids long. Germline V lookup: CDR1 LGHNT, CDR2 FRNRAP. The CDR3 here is CASGWGGTGAEAFF. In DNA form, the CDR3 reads TGTGCTAGTGGTTGGGGAGGGACCGGCGCTGAAGCTTTCTTT.

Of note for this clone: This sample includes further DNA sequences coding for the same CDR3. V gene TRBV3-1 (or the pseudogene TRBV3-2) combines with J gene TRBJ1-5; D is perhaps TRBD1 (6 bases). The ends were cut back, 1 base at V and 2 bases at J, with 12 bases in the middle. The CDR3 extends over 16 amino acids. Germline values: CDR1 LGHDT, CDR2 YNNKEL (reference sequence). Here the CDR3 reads CASSQGGGGGNQPQHF. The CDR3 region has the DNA TGTGCCAGCAGCCAAGGGGGGGGCGGCGGCAATCAGCCCCAGCATTTT.

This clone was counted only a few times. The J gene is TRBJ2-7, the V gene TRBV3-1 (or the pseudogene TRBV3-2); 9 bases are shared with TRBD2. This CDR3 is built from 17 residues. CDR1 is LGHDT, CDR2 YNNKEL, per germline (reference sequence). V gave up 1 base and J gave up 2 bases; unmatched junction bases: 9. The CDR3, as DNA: TGTGCCAGCAGCCAAGGGGCCCCTGGCGGGAGGGCCTACGAGCAGTACTTC. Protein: CASSQGAPGGRAYEQYF.

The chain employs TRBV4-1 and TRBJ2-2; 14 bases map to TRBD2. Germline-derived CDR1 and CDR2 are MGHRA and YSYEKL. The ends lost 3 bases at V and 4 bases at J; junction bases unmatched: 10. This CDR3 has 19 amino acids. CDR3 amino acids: CASSHGTSGRFPATGELFF. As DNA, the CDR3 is TGCGCCAGCAGCCATGGGACTAGCGGGAGATTCCCCGCCACCGGGGAGCTGTTTTTT.

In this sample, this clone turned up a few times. CDR3 amino acids: CASSQGLAGSYEQYF. The CDR3 region has the DNA TGCGCCAGCAGCCAGGGACTAGCGGGATCCTACGAGCAGTACTTC. This chain joins TRBV4-1 and TRBJ2-7, with 13 positions matching TRBD2. The CDR3 sequence is 15 residues long. Germline assignment: CDR1 MGHRA and CDR2 YSYEKL. J was trimmed by 1 base and V by 3 bases; bases with no gene match: 0.

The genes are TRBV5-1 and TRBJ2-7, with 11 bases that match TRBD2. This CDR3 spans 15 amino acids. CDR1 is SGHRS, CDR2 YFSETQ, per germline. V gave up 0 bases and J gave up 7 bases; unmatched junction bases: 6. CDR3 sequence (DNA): TGCGCCAGCAGCTTGGTAGGGGGACTAGCGGAGGAGCAGTACTTC. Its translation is CASSLVGGLAEEQYF. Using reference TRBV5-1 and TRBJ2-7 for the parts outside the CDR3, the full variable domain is KAGVTQTPRYLIKTRGQQVTLSCSPISGHRSVSWYQQTPGQGLQFLFEYFSETQRNKGNFPGRFSGRQFSNSRSEMNVSTLELGDSALYLCASSLVGGLAEEQYFGPGTRLTVT.

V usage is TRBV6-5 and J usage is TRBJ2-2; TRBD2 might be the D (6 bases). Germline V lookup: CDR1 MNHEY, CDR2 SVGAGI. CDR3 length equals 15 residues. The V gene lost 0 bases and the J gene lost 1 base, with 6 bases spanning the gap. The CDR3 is CASSYSSGNTGELFF. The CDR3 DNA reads TGTGCCAGCAGTTACTCTAGCGGGAACACCGGGGAGCTGTTTTTT.

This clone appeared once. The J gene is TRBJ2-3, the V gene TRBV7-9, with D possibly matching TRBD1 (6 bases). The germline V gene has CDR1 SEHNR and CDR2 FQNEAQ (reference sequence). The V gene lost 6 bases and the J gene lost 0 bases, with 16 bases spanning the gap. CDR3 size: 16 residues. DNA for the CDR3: TGTGCCAGCAGAACCTCCGGGACACCTAGCACAGATACGCAGTATTTT. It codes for CASRTSGTPSTDTQYF.